A single sample is the source of the 9 T cell receptor beta chains below, sequenced in a study of low-dose radiotherapy and immunotherapy resistance in tumors. The time point: before trial treatment. First-strand cDNA used TRAV- and TRBV-specific primers, covering alpha and beta chains. TCRs underwent roughly 20 PCR cycles of amplification with a constant-region primer and V-primer adapter. TCRdb used MiXCR to reprocess the reads, holding one entry per CDR3 protein. Of about 39,000 distinct CDR3 sequences in the sample, about 28% were seen once. Sequenced material: PBMCs, taken before treatment. Receptors were obtained from a male donor with gallbladder cancer.

This clonotype was picked up many times. The V call is TRBV5-1, the J call TRBJ1-2; D call uncertain. Trimming pared 0 bases from V and 6 bases from J, leaving 18 bases between. Germline V gene lookup returns CDR1 SGHRS and CDR2 YFSETQ. The CDR3 length is 16 residues. The CDR3 region is CASSLEGRVGGNGYTF. Written as DNA, the CDR3 is TGCGCCAGCAGCTTGGAAGGGCGGGTAGGAGGGAATGGCTACACCTTC.

This chain links TRBV19 with TRBJ2-1, with 8 bases lining up with TRBD2. With V trimmed by 2 bases and J by 0 bases, 6 bases remained unmatched. The CDR3 totals 17 residues. CDR1 and CDR2 (germline): LNHDA, SQIVND (reference sequence). CDR3 loop: CASSIWGREGSYNEQFF. The CDR3 DNA sequence: TGTGCCAGTAGTATATGGGGACGGGAGGGCTCCTACAATGAGCAGTTCTTC.

A word on this clonotype: An end of the junction does not agree with germline; a read error may underlie this. The genes are TRBV6-8 and TRBJ2-3; maybe TRBD2 (6 bases). The germline V gene encodes CDR1 MNHGY and CDR2 SAAAGT. The CDR3 is made up of 16 amino acids. CDR3 sequence reads: CASSELASVGPDPQYF. DNA for the CDR3: TGTGCCAGCAGTGAATTAGCTAGCGTGGGTCCAGATCCGCAGTATTTT.

Ten or more counts support this clonotype. The chain uses TRBV4-1 and TRBJ2-3; D call uncertain. Trimming took off 2 bases at V and 1 base at J, with 22 bases between the two ends. This CDR3 has 19 amino acids. Germline V gene sequence: CDR1 MGHRA, CDR2 YSYEKL. Here the CDR3 DNA reads TGCGCCAGCAGCCAAACCCCCCATAGGGCCCGTTTTGGCACAGATACGCAGTATTTT. Residues: CASSQTPHRARFGTDTQYF.

In this sample, this clonotype turned up many times. The rearrangement joins TRBV2 to TRBJ1-3, with a tentative D call TRBD1 (5 bases). Trimming took 7 bases from V and 4 from J, leaving 20 bases between them. The germline CDR1 and CDR2 sequences are SNHLY and FYNNEI. CDR3 length: 16 residues. CDR3 sequence: CASTVPRGTQGNTIYF. The CDR3 DNA reads TGTGCCAGCACGGTTCCACGGGGCACTCAAGGAAACACCATATATTTT.

This chain links TRBV5-5 with TRBJ1-5, with 8 positions matching TRBD1. The CDR3 extends over 14 amino acids. The J segment lost 5 bases and the V segment lost 4 bases, leaving 5 bases of the junction unmatched. Germline V gene sequence: CDR1 SGHKS, CDR2 YYEKEE (reference sequence). The CDR3 protein is CASSRTGNDQPQHF. DNA for the CDR3: TGTGCCAGCAGCCGGACAGGGAACGATCAGCCCCAGCATTTT.

In DNA, the CDR3 is TGTGCCAGCAGCTTATCCAGCGGAAGCACAGATACGCAGCATTTT. Its translation: CASSLSSGSTDTQHF. The chain links TRBV9 to TRBJ2-3; D remains unclear. TRBJ1-5 matches the DNA end more closely, so the J call is doubtful. CDR1 and CDR2 from the germline V gene are SGDLS and YYNGEE. CDR3 length equals 15 residues.

The table lists this clonotype with many counts. The J gene is TRBJ2-7, the V gene TRBV7-2; a possible D gene is TRBD2 (6 bases). In germline, CDR1 is SGHTA, CDR2 FQGNSA. The CDR3 runs to 14 residues. V was shortened by 1 base and J by 6 bases, with 13 bases between the two germline ends. For the CDR3, the DNA is TGTGCCAGCAGCTTAGAGGAACTAGCATTCGAGCAGTACTTC. This translates into CASSLEELAFEQYF. The full variable domain, rest sourced from reference TRBV7-2 and TRBJ2-7, is GAGVSQSPSNKVTEKGKDVELRCDPISGHTALYWYRQSLGQGLEFLIYFQGNSAPDKSGLPSDRFSAERTGGSVSTLTIQRTQQEDSAVYLCASSLEELAFEQYFGPGTRLTVT.

This clonotype was observed many times. The CDR3 spells CASSFSQREYNEQFF. CDR3 DNA: TGTGCCAGCAGCTTCTCCCAGCGGGAGTACAATGAGCAGTTCTTC. The rearrangement joins TRBV11-3 to TRBJ2-1, with TRBD2 identical over 8 bases. CDR1 and CDR2 from the germline V gene are SGHNT and YENEEA. After removal of 3 bases from V and 4 bases from J, the junction contained 5 bases not matched to a gene. This CDR3 spans 15 amino acids. The full variable domain, completed using reference TRBV11-3 and TRBJ2-1, is EAGVVQSPRYKIIEKKQPVAFWCNPISGHNTLYWYLQNLGQGPELLIRYENEEAVDDSQLPKDRFSAERLKGVDSTLKIQPAELGDSAVYLCASSFSQREYNEQFFGPGTRLTVL.